Below are 24 T cell receptor beta chains sequenced from a single sample in a study of lymphopenia after photon versus proton radiotherapy. Measured with immunoSEQ multiplex PCR; TCRdb has only the in-frame clones, and not every one. The sample yields about 22,000 clones, roughly 90% seen once. This specimen consisted of peripheral blood, obtained from a patient treated with proton-based radiotherapy. The receptors were gathered from a man aged 80 or over with esophageal cancer.

The rearrangement joins TRBV27 to TRBJ2-3; no clear D gene. The CDR3 runs 14 residues. Deletions cut 6 bases from V and 0 bases from J, with 10 bases between. The germline gives CDR1 MNHEY, CDR2 SMNVEV (reference sequence). The CDR3 spells CASSVTLSTDTQYF. The CDR3 bases are TGTGCCAGCAGCGTGACACTCAGCACAGATACGCAGTATTTT.

The chain has TRBV19 and TRBJ2-1; D gene ambiguous. Per the germline V gene, CDR1 is LNHDA and CDR2 is SQIVND (reference sequence). The V gene lost 4 bases and the J gene lost 8 bases, with 15 bases spanning the gap. The CDR3 covers 14 residues. CDR3 nucleotides: TGTGCCAGTAGTACCGTGACCCAACGGGATGAGCAGTTCTTC. Amino acids: CASSTVTQRDEQFF.

J is TRBJ2-5 and V is TRBV15; TRBD2 matches at 10 bases. Germline CDR1 is LNHNV and CDR2 is YYDKDF (reference sequence). The V segment lost 5 bases and the J segment 5 bases; nucleotides outside the gene matches: 8. The CDR3 loop spans 15 amino acids. CDR3 nucleotide sequence: TGTGCCACCAGCGCCACTAGCGGGACTTGGGAGACCCAGTACTTC. Amino acid sequence: CATSATSGTWETQYF.

The V and J genes are TRBV5-5 and TRBJ2-5; 8 bases match TRBD2. The CDR3 length is 16 residues. Germline V gene sequence: CDR1 SGHKS, CDR2 YYEKEE (reference sequence). V shed 2 bases, J shed 2 bases, and the junction held 8 bases outside the gene matches. This CDR3 is CASSLSRGGGQETQYF. CDR3 coding DNA: TGTGCCAGCAGCTTATCCCGGGGGGGAGGACAAGAGACCCAGTACTTC.

The rearrangement joins TRBV27 to TRBJ1-2, with a possible D match to TRBD1 (5 bases). Trimming left V 6 bases short and J 4 bases short, with 21 bases between. Germline CDR1 is MNHEY and CDR2 is SMNVEV (reference sequence). CDR3 length equals 16 residues. The CDR3 sequence: CASRSPLMRGFYGYTF. In DNA form, the CDR3 reads TGTGCCAGCAGGTCCCCTTTGATGAGGGGCTTCTATGGCTACACCTTC.

This clone was seen only once. This rearrangement joins TRBV4-1 to TRBJ1-5; 7 bases fit TRBD1. Germline V gene sequence: CDR1 MGHRA, CDR2 YSYEKL. The CDR3 is 16 residues long. V was pared by 3 bases and J by 7 bases, with 12 bases of the junction left unmatched. The CDR3 nucleotides read TGCGCCAGCAGCCACGCCCAGACAGGGCCCCACCAGCCCCAGCATTTT. Translating gives CASSHAQTGPHQPQHF.

This clone was counted a single time. This sequence joins TRBV7-8 and TRBJ2-7, with TRBD1 matching 12 bases. J was trimmed by 5 bases and V by 4 bases; bases with no gene match: 15. Germline-derived CDR1 and CDR2 are SGHVS and FQNEAQ. The CDR3 sequence is 18 residues long. In DNA form, the CDR3 reads TGTGCCAGCAGCTCCCCAATCATACCGGGACAGGGGGCCGACGAGCAGTACTTC. Amino acids: CASSSPIIPGQGADEQYF.

The table lists this clone with a count of one. V and J are TRBV15 and TRBJ2-1; D is unclear. The CDR3 is 14 amino acids. V dropped 4 bases and J dropped 6 bases, with 13 bases sitting between them. In germline, CDR1 is LNHNV, CDR2 YYDKDF (reference sequence). The DNA for the CDR3 is TGTGCCACCAGCACCGGAGTCCCCACCAATGAGCAGTTCTTC. Its protein product is CATSTGVPTNEQFF.

The chain links TRBV27 to TRBJ1-2; D remains unclear. From germline, CDR1 is MNHEY and CDR2 SMNVEV (reference sequence). With 0 bases removed from V and 6 bases from J, the gap between germline ends came to 8 bases. CDR3 length: 13 amino acids. Here the CDR3 DNA reads TGTGCCAGCAGTTTATCGGGGTCGAATGGCTACACCTTC. Translating it yields CASSLSGSNGYTF.

The rearrangement uses TRBV5-1 and TRBJ2-3; a possible D gene is TRBD2 (5 bases). The CDR3 totals 12 residues. V gave up 4 bases and J gave up 10 bases, with 13 bases separating them. Germline V CDR1 and CDR2: SGHRS, YFSETQ. The CDR3 reads CASSPGNPPQYF. The CDR3 region has the DNA TGCGCCAGCAGCCCCGGGAACCCTCCGCAGTATTTT.

This clone appeared once. The chain carries TRBV27 and TRBJ1-4, with 7 bases that match TRBD1. Germline loops: CDR1 MNHEY, CDR2 SMNVEV (reference sequence). The CDR3 consists of 15 residues. Germline trimming cut 5 bases from V and 7 bases from J; bases unmatched to any gene: 10. The CDR3 sequence is CASSTTTGSIEKLFF. CDR3 bases: TGTGCCAGCAGTACGACGACAGGGTCTATTGAAAAACTGTTTTTT.

The V and J genes are TRBV21-1 and TRBJ2-2; the table's D call, TRBD2, has no DNA check behind it. TRBV21-1 is a recognized pseudogene. The CDR3 consists of 16 residues. The CDR3 region has the DNA TGTGCCAGCGCCAAACGGGGGAAAGGAGACACCGGGGAGCTGTTTTTT. It is translated as CASAKRGKGDTGELFF.

The chain employs TRBV9 and TRBJ1-2; 7 bases match TRBD1. V shed 0 bases, J shed 3 bases, and the junction held 5 bases outside the gene matches. Germline V gene data show CDR1 as SGDLS and CDR2 as YYNGEE. There are 15 residues in the CDR3. The CDR3 spells CASSVDVTGDYGYTF. The CDR3, as DNA: TGTGCCAGCAGCGTAGATGTTACAGGGGACTATGGCTACACCTTC.

The gene calls are TRBV30 and TRBJ2-7; the D is unclear. The CDR3 totals 12 residues. Germline lookup yields CDR1 GTSNPN and CDR2 SVGIG (reference sequence). The ends were cut back, 0 bases at V and 5 bases at J, with 8 bases in the middle. The DNA for the CDR3 is TGTGCCTGGAGTGTAGCTGGAAACGAGCAGTACTTC. This gives the protein CAWSVAGNEQYF.

The J gene is TRBJ1-5, the V gene TRBV6-5, with TRBD1 as a possible D gene (6 bases). The V gene lost 6 bases and the J gene lost 6 bases, with 15 bases spanning the gap. The CDR3 totals 14 residues. The V gene's germline CDR1 is MNHEY and CDR2 SVGAGI. For the CDR3, the DNA is TGTGCCAGCAGCCGCGGGGGGGGCGTTCAGCCCCAGCATTTT. Its translation: CASSRGGGVQPQHF.

The chain is built from TRBV9 and TRBJ1-2; 9 bases match TRBD1. The CDR3 is made up of 15 amino acids. After removal of 3 bases from V and 0 bases from J, the junction contained 3 bases not matched to a gene. The germline V gene has CDR1 SGDLS and CDR2 YYNGEE. CDR3 DNA: TGTGCCAGCAGCGGACAGGGGGGGACTAACTATGGCTACACCTTC. This codes for CASSGQGGTNYGYTF.

The chain carries TRBV19 and TRBJ2-1; 16 bases are a match to TRBD2. The CDR3 spans 18 residues. CDR1 is LNHDA, CDR2 SQIVND, per germline (reference sequence). V shed 5 bases and J 2 bases; nucleotides not matched to a gene: 6. Here the CDR3 DNA reads TGTGCCAGTAGTGATCCCGGGACTAGCGGGGGGGCCTACAATGAGCAGTTCTTC. Protein: CASSDPGTSGGAYNEQFF.

The chain uses TRBV19 and TRBJ1-1, with unresolved D. The CDR3 covers 13 residues. Germline V lookup: CDR1 LNHDA, CDR2 SQIVND (reference sequence). Trimming left V 0 bases short and J 3 bases short, with 5 bases between. The CDR3: CASSIDVYTEAFF. The CDR3 coding sequence is TGTGCCAGTAGTATAGACGTTTACACTGAAGCTTTCTTT.

Regarding this clone: At one of its ends the junction is not consistent with the germline gene, which may arise from a read error. The chain joins TRBV6-6 to TRBJ1-5, with D uncertain. The CDR3 covers 13 residues. In germline, CDR1 is MNHNY, CDR2 SVGAGI (reference sequence). In DNA, the CDR3 is TGTGCCAGCAGCCCTATGAGCAACCAGCCCCAGCATTTT. Its translation: CASSPMSNQPQHF.

The V gene is TRBV5-5, the J gene TRBJ2-3; D tentatively reads TRBD1 or TRBD2 (5 bases each). The CDR3 totals 13 residues. Looked up from germline, CDR1 is SGHKS and CDR2 is YYEKEE (reference sequence). The V end was cut by 4 bases, the J end by 7 bases, with 13 bases between. CDR3 amino acids: CASSGGRVNTQYF. For the CDR3, the DNA is TGTGCCAGCAGCGGGGGTCGGGTGAATACGCAGTATTTT. Looking up the rest from reference TRBV5-5 and TRBJ2-3 gives the full variable domain: DAGVTQSPTHLIKTRGQQVTLRCSPISGHKSVSWYQQVLGQGPQFIFQYYEKEERGRGNFPDRFSARQFPNYSSELNVNALLLGDSALYLCASSGGRVNTQYFGPGTRLTVL.

This sequence joins TRBV7-9 and TRBJ1-5; a weak D match, TRBD1 (5 bases). Germline V CDR1 and CDR2: SEHNR, FQNEAQ (reference sequence). The CDR3 covers 15 residues. With 4 bases removed from V and 2 bases from J, the gap between germline ends came to 12 bases. The CDR3 loop is CASSSTEGGNQPQHF. The CDR3 DNA is TGTGCCAGCAGCTCGACAGAGGGAGGCAATCAGCCCCAGCATTTT.

This rearrangement joins TRBV9 to TRBJ2-2; D call uncertain. The V end lost 0 bases, the J end lost 0 bases, and 6 bases lay between the germline ends. This CDR3 has 15 residues. The germline gives CDR1 SGDLS, CDR2 YYNGEE. The CDR3 loop is CASSVGSANTGELFF. CDR3 in DNA: TGTGCCAGCAGCGTAGGCAGCGCGAACACCGGGGAGCTGTTTTTT.

The chain links TRBV2 to TRBJ2-5; possibly TRBD2 for D (6 bases). Trimming took off 5 bases at V and 5 bases at J, with 18 bases between the two ends. Germline V lookup: CDR1 SNHLY, CDR2 FYNNEI. The CDR3 consists of 15 residues. The CDR3 sequence: CASSRTGLSGETQYF. DNA of the CDR3: TGTGCCAGCAGTCGAACCGGACTCAGCGGGGAGACCCAGTACTTC.

The chain carries TRBV10-3 and TRBJ2-5, with 8 bases that match TRBD2. The germline CDR1 and CDR2 sequences are ENHRY and SYGVKD. V lost 1 base and J lost 5; bases outside the gene matches: 9. The CDR3 loop spans 16 amino acids. The DNA for the CDR3 is TGTGCCATCAGTGAGTGGGGGGCGGGAGGTCACGAGACCCAGTACTTC. Protein product: CAISEWGAGGHETQYF.